The 29 T cell receptor beta chains below all came from one sample that was sequenced in a study of blood T cell repertoires in COVID-19 (dated by TCRdb to 2019 to 2021). The library was generated by the immunoSEQ multiplex PCR assay. The table was pulled from immuneACCESS by TCRdb, which kept in-frame rearrangements only. Such tables lose some clones; where checked, under half of the loss comes from unresolved V genes, and the rest has no known cause. For this sample the table gives 200,000 to 300,000 clones, of which 85% to 90% were detected only once. The ten largest clones capture roughly 3.7% of the sample. Input material: PBMCs or T cells enriched from blood (not recorded which). These receptors were obtained from a woman in her twenties or thirties who had recovered from COVID-19.

This CDR3 is CASSHPPEGGLATEAFF. CDR3 bases: TGCGCCAGCAGCCATCCCCCGGAAGGGGGCTTGGCCACTGAAGCTTTCTTT. V usage is TRBV4-3 and J usage is TRBJ1-1; TRBD1 agrees at 7 bases. This CDR3 is built from 17 residues. Per germline, CDR1 LGHNA and CDR2 YSLEER. The V and J ends lost 3 bases and 4 bases, in that order; junction bases with no gene match: 14.

The rearrangement links TRBV30 to TRBJ2-3; maybe TRBD2 (6 bases). The CDR3 has 14 residues. Germline V gene lookup returns CDR1 GTSNPN and CDR2 SVGIG (reference sequence). V lost 2 bases to trimming and J lost 0 bases, with 9 bases between them. CDR3: CAWSPGTSTDTQYF. CDR3 DNA sequence: TGTGCCTGGAGTCCTGGGACTAGCACAGATACGCAGTATTTT.

Comment on this clone: A junction end diverges from the germline sequence, so it may reflect a read error. V usage is TRBV19 and J usage is TRBJ2-1; 13 bases are shared with TRBD2. CDR1 and CDR2 (germline): LNHDA, SQIVND (reference sequence). The CDR3 runs 16 residues. Here the CDR3 reads CASSETSGRRNNGQFF. DNA of the CDR3: TGTGCCAGTAGCGAGACTAGCGGGAGGCGTAACAATGGGCAGTTCTTC.

A note on this clone: The sample has other DNA sequences that encode this CDR3 too. V and J are TRBV5-1 and TRBJ2-1, with 8 bases identical to TRBD2. V lost 1 base, J lost 5 bases, and 11 bases stayed unmatched. CDR3 size: 17 residues. CDR1 and CDR2 (germline): SGHRS, YFSETQ. The CDR3 spells CASSLNPTSGSHNEQFF. The CDR3, as DNA: TGCGCCAGCAGCTTGAATCCAACTAGCGGATCTCACAATGAGCAGTTCTTC.

The chain is built from TRBV7-9 and TRBJ1-2; the match to TRBD1 covers 7 bases. CDR1 and CDR2 (germline): SEHNR, FQNEAQ (reference sequence). The ends lost 5 bases at V and 4 bases at J; junction bases unmatched: 13. The CDR3 loop spans 16 amino acids. The CDR3 sequence is CASSVPGTVMGYGYTF. CDR3 DNA: TGTGCCAGCAGCGTCCCCGGGACAGTCATGGGCTATGGCTACACCTTC.

A few counts support this clone. V is TRBV20-1 and J is TRBJ1-3; D not resolved. The germline V gene encodes CDR1 DFQATT and CDR2 SNEGSKA (reference sequence). Between the trimmed V and J ends, which lost 6 bases and 4 bases, there was a span of 7 bases. This CDR3 has 11 amino acids. CDR3 DNA: TGCAGTGCCATCCGGGGAAACACCATATATTTT. Amino acids: CSAIRGNTIYF.

The chain has TRBV11-2 and TRBJ1-1, with D uncertain. This CDR3 region has 13 residues. Trimming stripped 6 bases from V and 5 bases from J, with 13 bases between. The germline V gene has CDR1 SGHAT and CDR2 FQNNGV. DNA for the CDR3: TGTGCCAGCAGGTTAAGGAGGGAAACTGAAGCTTTCTTT. Its translation is CASRLRRETEAFF. Full variable domain (missing parts from reference TRBV11-2 and TRBJ1-1): EAGVAQSPRYKIIEKRQSVAFWCNPISGHATLYWYQQILGQGPKLLIQFQNNGVVDDSQLPKDRFSAERLKGVDSTLKIQPAKLEDSAVYLCASRLRRETEAFFGQGTRLTVV.

The chain has TRBV4-3 and TRBJ2-7; 7 bases are a match to TRBD1. V lost 4 bases, J lost 0 bases, and 6 bases stayed unmatched. The CDR3 extends over 15 amino acids. CDR1 and CDR2 (germline): LGHNA, YSLEER. This chain's CDR3 is CASSPGTATSYEQYF. The CDR3 DNA reads TGCGCCAGCAGCCCCGGGACAGCCACCTCCTACGAGCAGTACTTC.

The CDR3 loop reads CASSLVAGEQYF. The CDR3 DNA follows: TGTGCCAGCAGCTTAGTAGCAGGGGAGCAGTACTTC. The chain uses TRBV7-6 and TRBJ2-7, with a weak D call TRBD1 (5 bases). V lost 1 base and J 7 bases, leaving 8 bases between the germline ends. Looked up from germline, CDR1 is SGHVS and CDR2 is FNYEAQ. The CDR3 is made up of 12 amino acids.

The chain carries TRBV30 and TRBJ2-1; TRBD1 matches at 8 bases. The CDR3 consists of 14 residues. Losses at the gene ends were 5 bases for V and 5 bases for J; bases not matched to a gene: 8. Germline CDR1 and CDR2: GTSNPN and SVGIG (reference sequence). CDR3 in amino acids: CAWVRQGWDNEQFF. CDR3 in DNA: TGTGCCTGGGTCAGACAGGGGTGGGACAATGAGCAGTTCTTC. The variable domain in full, with the rest retrieved from reference TRBV30 and TRBJ2-1, is SQTIHQWPATLVQPVGSPLSLECTVEGTSNPNLYWYRQAAGRGLQLLFYSVGIGQISSEVPQNLSASRPQDRQFILSSKKLLLSDSGFYLCAWVRQGWDNEQFFGPGTRLTVL.

The V call is TRBV19, the J call TRBJ1-4, with TRBD1 identical over 8 bases. Germline V gene data show CDR1 as LNHDA and CDR2 as SQIVND (reference sequence). After removal of 3 bases from V and 4 bases from J, the junction contained 7 bases not matched to a gene. This CDR3 comprises 16 residues. CDR3 loop: CASSMGQDDGNEKLFF. The CDR3 DNA is TGTGCCAGTAGTATGGGACAGGATGACGGTAATGAAAAACTGTTTTTT. Full variable domain (outside the CDR3, taken from reference TRBV19 and TRBJ1-4): DGGITQSPKYLFRKEGQNVTLSCEQNLNHDAMYWYRQDPGQGLRLIYYSQIVNDFQKGDIAEGYSVSREKKESFPLTVTSAQKNPTAFYLCASSMGQDDGNEKLFFGSGTQLSVL.

The rearrangement uses TRBV27 and TRBJ2-2; D is unresolved. The CDR3 has 16 residues. V was cut by 6 bases and J by 4 bases, with 18 bases left in between. Germline V CDR1 and CDR2: MNHEY, SMNVEV (reference sequence). The CDR3 region is CASSSPLTRGTGELFF. The CDR3 DNA reads TGTGCCAGCAGCTCCCCGCTCACCCGCGGCACCGGGGAGCTGTTTTTT.

The chain carries TRBV7-9 and TRBJ1-2, with D perhaps matching TRBD1 (6 bases). V was cut by 3 bases and J by 4 bases, with 21 bases left in between. CDR1 is SEHNR, CDR2 FQNEAQ, per germline (reference sequence). The CDR3 has 17 amino acids. The CDR3 spells CASSFTSIQDRFYGYTF. For the CDR3, the DNA is TGTGCCAGCAGCTTCACATCGATCCAGGACAGATTCTATGGCTACACCTTC.

J is TRBJ2-1 and V is TRBV28; the match to TRBD2 covers 8 bases. The CDR3 sequence is 15 residues long. The J segment lost 5 bases and the V segment lost 3 bases, leaving 6 bases of the junction unmatched. Germline V gene sequence: CDR1 MDHEN, CDR2 SYDVKM. The CDR3: CASSFDGRAHNEQFF. The CDR3 DNA follows: TGTGCCAGCAGTTTTGACGGGAGGGCACACAATGAGCAGTTCTTC.

The chain is built from TRBV28 and TRBJ1-2, with D perhaps TRBD1 (6 bases). The CDR3 is made up of 13 amino acids. Deletions cut 6 bases from V and 3 bases from J, with 11 bases between. Germline V gene lookup returns CDR1 MDHEN and CDR2 SYDVKM. In nucleotides, the CDR3 is TGTGCCAGCAGGCAGACAGGTCACTATGGCTACACCTTC. It translates to CASRQTGHYGYTF.

In this sample, this clone turned up once. The sample carries other DNA sequences with the same CDR3. The CDR3 DNA reads as TGTGCCAGCAGTCCCGGGACAGCTAATCAGCCCCAGCATTTT. Residues: CASSPGTANQPQHF. This chain uses TRBV6-5 with TRBJ1-5, with 7 bases fitting TRBD1. Germline CDR1 reads MNHEY; CDR2 reads SVGAGI. J gave up 4 bases and V 5 bases, and 5 bases lay outside the gene matches. The CDR3 has 14 residues.

The CDR3 nucleotides are TGCGCCAGCAGCTTACTGACTAGCGGGAGCACAGATACGCAGTATTTT. Residues: CASSLLTSGSTDTQYF. V usage is TRBV5-1 and J usage is TRBJ2-3, with TRBD2 identical over 10 bases. Germline-derived CDR1 and CDR2 are SGHRS and YFSETQ. CDR3 length: 16 amino acids. Germline trimming cut 2 bases from V and 0 bases from J; bases unmatched to any gene: 3.

The genes are TRBV6-6 and TRBJ1-5; D possibly corresponds to TRBD1 (5 bases). Looked up from germline, CDR1 is MNHNY and CDR2 is SVGAGI (reference sequence). This CDR3 is 18 amino acids long. Deletions cut 5 bases from V and 0 bases from J, with 20 bases between. CDR3 bases: TGTGCCAGCAGTCCAACAGCCTCCGCGGGGACTAGCAATCAGCCCCAGCATTTT. Translating gives CASSPTASAGTSNQPQHF.

The chain has TRBV9 and TRBJ2-1, with 9 nucleotides matching TRBD2. The trim removed 2 bases at V and 9 bases at J, leaving 12 bases unmatched. Germline CDR1 is SGDLS and CDR2 is YYNGEE. This CDR3 is 16 amino acids long. The CDR3 region has the DNA TGTGCCAGCAGCGTCATAGCGGGAGTTGAGGCGGGTGAGCAGTTCTTC. This codes for CASSVIAGVEAGEQFF.

The V call is TRBV28, the J call TRBJ1-1, with a tentative D call TRBD1 (5 bases). The length of the CDR3 is 14 residues. Per germline, CDR1 MDHEN and CDR2 SYDVKM. V lost 3 bases, J lost 2 bases, and 10 bases lay in between. As DNA, the CDR3 is TGTGCCAGCAGTTTTACAGGCCGAAACACTGAAGCTTTCTTT. Translated: CASSFTGRNTEAFF.

The rearrangement links TRBV7-2 to TRBJ1-4; no reliable D call. The germline V gene has CDR1 SGHTA and CDR2 FQGNSA. The CDR3 has 15 amino acids. The ends were cut back, 1 base at V and 7 bases at J, with 13 bases in the middle. The CDR3 DNA reads as TGTGCCAGCAGCTTAGGCACCCTAGCAAGTGAAAAACTGTTTTTT. Amino acid sequence: CASSLGTLASEKLFF.

V usage is TRBV27 and J usage is TRBJ1-1; possibly TRBD1 for D (6 bases). This CDR3 has 15 amino acids. CDR1 MNHEY and CDR2 SMNVEV come from the germline V gene (reference sequence). V lost 0 bases, J lost 4 bases, and 12 bases lay in between. The CDR3 loop reads CASSLSEGVSTEAFF. For the CDR3, the DNA is TGTGCCAGCAGTTTATCTGAGGGGGTGAGCACTGAAGCTTTCTTT.

A single count supports this clone. This chain connects TRBV19 to TRBJ1-2; D remains ambiguous. CDR3 length: 14 amino acids. The germline V and J ends were trimmed by 5 bases and 0 bases, with 10 bases remaining between them. Germline V gene lookup returns CDR1 LNHDA and CDR2 SQIVND (reference sequence). CDR3 loop: CASSAEGANYGYTF. The CDR3 bases are TGTGCCAGTAGTGCCGAGGGAGCTAACTATGGCTACACCTTC.

The CDR3 coding sequence is TGTGCCAGCAGCTCCGGGACAGGGAACATCTGGGCCAACGTCCTGACTTTC. Its translation: CASSSGTGNIWANVLTF. The rearrangement uses TRBV6-2 or TRBV6-3 and TRBJ2-6; TRBD1 matches at 9 bases. The V gene end was trimmed by 6 bases and the J gene end by 5 bases; junction bases not matched to a gene: 11. In germline, CDR1 is MNHEY, CDR2 SVGEGT. CDR3 length: 17 residues.

The chain couples TRBV19 to TRBJ1-1; TRBD1 agrees at 8 bases. Germline trimming cut 9 bases from V and 4 bases from J; bases unmatched to any gene: 10. The germline CDR1 and CDR2 sequences are LNHDA and SQIVND (reference sequence). The length of the CDR3 is 14 residues. The CDR3 bases are TGTGCCAGCGCGGACGGACAGGGCATCACTGAAGCTTTCTTT. Amino acids: CASADGQGITEAFF.

The chain couples TRBV6-1 to TRBJ2-1, with TRBD2 matching 12 bases. The germline V gene has CDR1 MNHNS and CDR2 SASEGT. The CDR3 length is 15 residues. Losses at the gene ends were 2 bases for V and 10 bases for J; bases not matched to a gene: 6. The CDR3 coding sequence is TGTGCCAGCAGTGAACCGGGACTAGCGGGTCGCGAGCAGTTCTTC. Translating it yields CASSEPGLAGREQFF.

This clone occurred once. The chain has TRBV4-3 and TRBJ1-4; D remains ambiguous. The germline V gene encodes CDR1 LGHNA and CDR2 YSLEER. Trimming cost V 4 bases and J 7 bases, with 16 bases left between them. CDR3 size: 15 residues. CDR3 in DNA: TGCGCCAGCAGCCCAGTCGGGGAGTCAATTGAAAAACTGTTTTTT. Amino acids: CASSPVGESIEKLFF.

J is TRBJ1-1 and V is TRBV2; the match to TRBD1 covers 7 bases. This CDR3 has 15 residues. V was clipped by 5 bases and J by 4 bases; unmatched bases: 10. CDR1 is SNHLY and CDR2 is FYNNEI in the germline V gene. The DNA for the CDR3 is TGTGCCAGCAGTCCAAGACAGGGCATGGGCACTGAAGCTTTCTTT. Translating gives CASSPRQGMGTEAFF.

CDR3 protein: CASSLAGGEQFF. The CDR3, as DNA: TGCGCCAGCAGCTTGGCGGGTGGTGAGCAGTTCTTC. The J gene is TRBJ2-1, the V gene TRBV5-1; D gene unclear. CDR3 size: 12 residues. Trimming pared 0 bases from V and 9 bases from J, leaving 7 bases between. Germline-derived CDR1 and CDR2 are SGHRS and YFSETQ.